Below are 11 T cell receptor beta chains sequenced from a single sample in a study of blood T cell repertoires in COVID-19. Only in-frame clones appear in the TCRdb table, and some are missing; sequencing was by immunoSEQ multiplex PCR. Of roughly 220,000 clones in the sample, around 83% are singletons; the top ten hold more than 8.5%. Sequencing used peripheral blood. The receptors shown here come from a woman aged 45-65 years with COVID-19, enrolled during active disease.

This chain uses TRBV28 with TRBJ1-6; 10 bases match TRBD1. The CDR3 extends over 15 amino acids. The ends lost 5 bases at V and 9 bases at J; junction bases unmatched: 7. Germline V lookup: CDR1 MDHEN, CDR2 SYDVKM. The CDR3 DNA reads TGTGCCAGCAGTCCCTGGACAGGGGGAGGTTCACCCCTCCACTTT. This encodes CASSPWTGGGSPLHF.

The gene calls are TRBV10-2 and TRBJ2-7, with D perhaps matching TRBD2 (6 bases). Trimming stripped 2 bases from V and 4 bases from J, with 9 bases between. The CDR3 totals 13 residues. Germline values: CDR1 WSHSY, CDR2 SAAADI. The CDR3 is CASSERGIYEQYV. CDR3 coding DNA: TGCGCCAGCAGTGAGCGGGGGATATACGAGCAGTACGTC.

This chain links TRBV15 with TRBJ2-4; 7 bases line up with TRBD1. Germline trimming cut 0 bases from V and 4 bases from J; bases unmatched to any gene: 3. CDR3 length: 15 amino acids. CDR1 is LNHNV, CDR2 YYDKDF, per germline (reference sequence). This CDR3 is CATSRDKGQKNIQYF. The CDR3, as DNA: TGTGCCACCAGCAGAGATAAGGGACAGAAAAACATTCAGTACTTC.

J is TRBJ1-5 and V is TRBV5-6; D not resolved. The ends were cut back, 0 bases at V and 7 bases at J, with 5 bases in the middle. Germline assignment: CDR1 SGHDT and CDR2 YYEEEE. The CDR3 is 12 residues long. CDR3 in amino acids: CASSLAGQPQHF. The CDR3 nucleotides are TGTGCCAGCAGCTTGGCCGGGCAGCCCCAGCATTTT. Full variable domain (missing parts from reference TRBV5-6 and TRBJ1-5): DAGVTQSPTHLIKTRGQQVTLRCSPKSGHDTVSWYQQALGQGPQFIFQYYEEEERQRGNFPDRFSGHQFPNYSSELNVNALLLGDSALYLCASSLAGQPQHFGDGTRLSIL.

As to this clone: The same CDR3 arises from other DNA sequences in this sample as well. This rearrangement joins TRBV5-1 to TRBJ1-1, with 9 positions matching TRBD1. J lost 5 bases, V lost 0 bases, and 5 bases had no gene match. This CDR3 contains 15 residues. CDR1 and CDR2 (germline): SGHRS, YFSETQ. Here the CDR3 DNA reads TGCGCCAGCAGCTTGGGATCGACAGGGGGGACTGAAGCTTTCTTT. The encoded protein is CASSLGSTGGTEAFF. The full variable domain, in which reference TRBV5-1 and TRBJ1-1 provide the parts outside the CDR3, is KAGVTQTPRYLIKTRGQQVTLSCSPISGHRSVSWYQQTPGQGLQFLFEYFSETQRNKGNFPGRFSGRQFSNSRSEMNVSTLELGDSALYLCASSLGSTGGTEAFFGQGTRLTVV.

The gene calls are TRBV3-1 (or the pseudogene TRBV3-2) and TRBJ2-3; D possibly corresponds to TRBD1 (6 bases). The CDR3 runs to 16 residues. V lost 2 bases to trimming and J lost 4 bases, with 16 bases between them. Germline V gives CDR1 LGHDT, CDR2 YNNKEL (reference sequence). CDR3 amino acids: CASSQLLLGASDTQYF. The CDR3 region has the DNA TGTGCCAGCAGCCAACTCCTGCTGGGGGCGTCAGATACGCAGTATTTT.

The chain is built from TRBV2 and TRBJ1-1; TRBD1 might be the D (6 bases). The length of the CDR3 is 13 residues. Trimming shortened V by 2 bases and J by 4 bases, and 8 bases separated the two germline ends. CDR1 SNHLY and CDR2 FYNNEI come from the germline V gene. The CDR3 here is CASSENRVTEAFF. CDR3 DNA: TGTGCCAGCAGTGAAAACAGGGTCACTGAAGCTTTCTTT.

The chain employs TRBV6-5 and TRBJ2-2; 10 positions agree with TRBD1. There are 14 residues in the CDR3. Germline V CDR1 and CDR2: MNHEY, SVGAGI. V shed 7 bases, J shed 5 bases, and the junction held 4 bases outside the gene matches. The CDR3 sequence is CASTGTGDTGELFF. CDR3 sequence (DNA): TGTGCCAGCACCGGGACAGGGGATACCGGGGAGCTGTTTTTT.

This clone appeared a few times. The V and J genes are TRBV20-1 and TRBJ2-1, with 10 bases lining up with TRBD2. Germline CDR1 and CDR2: DFQATT and SNEGSKA (reference sequence). The trim removed 3 bases at V and 0 bases at J, leaving 8 bases unmatched. The CDR3 contains 17 residues. CDR3 nucleotide sequence: TGCAGTGCTAGTATCAAGCGGGGGGGAAGCTCCTACAATGAGCAGTTCTTC. It codes for CSASIKRGGSSYNEQFF.

The chain carries TRBV6-5 and TRBJ2-3; 9 nucleotides align to TRBD2. Germline-derived CDR1 and CDR2 are MNHEY and SVGAGI. The V and J ends lost 0 bases and 9 bases, in that order; junction bases with no gene match: 10. This CDR3 is built from 16 residues. CDR3 nucleotide sequence: TGTGCCAGCAGTTACTCGACGGGCGGGGGGGCGGAAACGCAGTATTTT. Translation gives CASSYSTGGGAETQYF.

This chain connects TRBV5-1 to TRBJ2-5; possibly TRBD1 for D (5 bases). The CDR3 has 17 amino acids. Germline V gene data show CDR1 as SGHRS and CDR2 as YFSETQ. The V end lost 2 bases, the J end lost 7 bases, and 24 bases lay between the germline ends. The CDR3 nucleotides are TGCGCCAGCAGCTTAAGAGTTTCAGAGGCCCAAAGGGGGACCCAGTACTTC. Amino acid sequence: CASSLRVSEAQRGTQYF.